This T cell receptor (beta chain) was obtained from a study of shared clonotypes between healthy human individuals. About the research overall: A couple of women and a few men aged 18 to 49 made up the donors.

Germline assignment: CDR1 MNHNS and CDR2 SASEGT. There are 14 residues in the CDR3. J gave up 5 bases and V 3 bases, and 6 bases lay outside the gene matches. Authors' methods: ImmunoSEQ only sent back junction sequences with no quality scores, so filtering was done differently. TCRdb's copy holds only in-frame clones and misses some; the assay was immunoSEQ multiplex PCR. That table gives V, J and clone size, and the DNA gave D and trimming. This table holds around 1,100,000 clones, about 72% found once. This clone occurred a few times. The receptor was isolated from a man aged 18 to 29 in good health. Some clones in this sample may be carry-over from other donors' samples. The chain combines TRBV6-1 with TRBJ2-5; 7 bases are shared with TRBD2. What was sequenced was memory CD4+ T cells from PBMCs. Described subset: CD45RA-negative fraction. The CDR3 sequence: CASSEAGEWETQYF. CDR3 DNA sequence: TGTGCCAGCAGTGAGGCGGGAGAATGGGAGACCCAGTACTTC.